Presented here are 20 T cell receptor beta chains from one specimen sequenced in a study of blood T cell repertoires in COVID-19 (dated by TCRdb to 2018 to 2020). The library was obtained by the immunoSEQ multiplex PCR assay. TCRdb carries this immuneACCESS record with in-frame sequences only. Its versions omit some clonotypes, under half of them owing to an unresolved V gene in the studies checked, with the rest unexplained. This sample lists more than 450,000 clones; roughly nine tenths were detected once. The ten biggest clones cover roughly 0.7% of the sample. Sequenced material: PBMCs or T cells enriched from blood (not recorded which). The receptors were sampled from a woman younger than 30 who had recovered from COVID-19.

The chain recombines TRBV4-1 with TRBJ2-2, with D possibly TRBD2 on 5 matching bases. Germline assignment: CDR1 MGHRA and CDR2 YSYEKL. This CDR3 contains 16 residues. The germline V and J ends were trimmed by 4 bases and 7 bases, with 19 bases remaining between them. This CDR3 is CASSPNPRREGGELFF. The CDR3 coding sequence is TGCGCCAGCAGCCCGAACCCGAGGCGCGAGGGCGGGGAGCTGTTTTTT.

This chain connects TRBV10-3 to TRBJ2-3; D remains unclear. Germline V lookup: CDR1 ENHRY, CDR2 SYGVKD. V was pared by 5 bases and J by 0 bases, with 9 bases between. This CDR3 region has 14 residues. CDR3 DNA sequence: TGTGCCATCAGTCCAAGCGTCAGCACAGATACGCAGTATTTT. Its protein is CAISPSVSTDTQYF.

The chain uses TRBV5-5 and TRBJ1-2, with D possibly TRBD1 on 5 matching bases. V was clipped by 0 bases and J by 0 bases, with 9 bases between them. The CDR3 sequence is 15 residues long. CDR1 is SGHKS and CDR2 is YYEKEE in the germline V gene (reference sequence). CDR3 in DNA: TGTGCCAGCAGCTTGGATTGGGGCTCTAACTATGGCTACACCTTC. Its translation is CASSLDWGSNYGYTF.

The rearrangement joins TRBV30 to TRBJ2-7; a weak D match, TRBD2 (5 bases). Germline values: CDR1 GTSNPN, CDR2 SVGIG (reference sequence). This CDR3 spans 14 amino acids. Between the trimmed V and J ends, which lost 0 bases and 5 bases, there was a span of 14 bases. The chain's CDR3 is CAWSVHSKGDEQYF. The DNA for the CDR3 is TGTGCCTGGAGTGTCCACAGTAAGGGAGACGAGCAGTACTTC.

This chain joins TRBV6-4 and TRBJ2-7; 10 positions agree with TRBD2. In germline, CDR1 is MRHNA, CDR2 SNTAGT. The CDR3 length is 15 residues. Germline trimming cut 2 bases from V and 3 bases from J; bases unmatched to any gene: 4. The CDR3 DNA reads TGTGCCAGCAGTGACCGAGCGGGGGGGATCTACGAGCAGTACTTC. The encoded protein is CASSDRAGGIYEQYF.

The chain is built from TRBV15 and TRBJ2-7, with 8 bases fitting TRBD2. CDR1 LNHNV and CDR2 YYDKDF come from the germline V gene (reference sequence). This CDR3 is built from 19 residues. Trimming cost V 1 base and J 3 bases; bases outside gene matches: 17. This CDR3 is CATSRGLASRGGTSYEQYF. CDR3 DNA: TGTGCCACCAGCAGAGGACTCGCATCCCGGGGGGGTACCAGCTACGAGCAGTACTTC.

This clone has a single count. V usage is TRBV6-5 and J usage is TRBJ2-7, with 8 bases fitting TRBD1. The CDR3 loop spans 15 amino acids. V was pared by 6 bases and J by 7 bases, with 14 bases of the junction left unmatched. In germline, CDR1 is MNHEY, CDR2 SVGAGI. CDR3 sequence: CASRGSGTGHREQYF. The CDR3 DNA reads as TGTGCCAGCAGAGGCTCCGGGACAGGACACAGGGAGCAGTACTTC.

The chain combines TRBV30 with TRBJ1-2, with 8 positions matching TRBD1. CDR1 GTSNPN and CDR2 SVGIG come from the germline V gene (reference sequence). Losses at the gene ends were 4 bases for V and 4 bases for J; bases not matched to a gene: 5. The CDR3 extends over 13 amino acids. This chain's CDR3 is CAWKTGAFYGYTF. The CDR3 DNA is TGTGCCTGGAAGACAGGGGCCTTCTATGGCTACACCTTC.

The chain is built from TRBV30 and TRBJ1-4, with no clear D. This CDR3 comprises 16 residues. The V gene's germline CDR1 is GTSNPN and CDR2 SVGIG (reference sequence). Trimming cost V 2 bases and J 8 bases, with 21 bases left between them. The CDR3 loop is CAWSPSDSRDWEKLFF. CDR3 bases: TGTGCCTGGAGTCCCTCGGACTCCCGAGATTGGGAAAAACTGTTTTTT.

The chain recombines TRBV19 with TRBJ1-1, with a possible D match to TRBD1 (6 bases). Germline CDR1 and CDR2: LNHDA and SQIVND (reference sequence). CDR3 size: 14 residues. Trimming took 3 bases from V and 2 from J, leaving 10 bases between them. The CDR3 nucleotides read TGTGCCAGTAGTATCGACAGGTCCAACACTGAAGCTTTCTTT. It is translated as CASSIDRSNTEAFF.

The chain uses TRBV3-1 (or the pseudogene TRBV3-2) and TRBJ1-2; tentative D call: TRBD1 (5 bases). CDR1 is LGHDT, CDR2 YNNKEL, per germline (reference sequence). V shed 3 bases and J shed 8 bases, with 19 bases lying between them. The CDR3 sequence is 15 residues long. CDR3 loop: CASSHSAGGGNGYTF. The DNA for the CDR3 is TGTGCCAGCAGCCACTCGGCCGGGGGAGGAAACGGCTACACCTTC.

The chain couples TRBV29-1 to TRBJ1-1; D is uncertain. The CDR3 sequence is 12 residues long. Trimming took off 7 bases at V and 1 base at J, with 10 bases between the two ends. The V gene's germline CDR1 is SQVTM and CDR2 ANQGSEA. This CDR3 reads CSGGEPNTEAFF. CDR3 in DNA: TGCAGCGGTGGGGAGCCGAACACTGAAGCTTTCTTT.

Concerning this clone itself: This sample includes further DNA sequences coding for the same CDR3. The V gene is TRBV5-1, the J gene TRBJ1-1; 9 bases are a match to TRBD1. From germline, CDR1 is SGHRS and CDR2 YFSETQ. V lost 4 bases and J lost 3; bases outside the gene matches: 4. This CDR3 comprises 14 residues. The CDR3 coding sequence is TGCGCCAGCAGCCAGAGGACAGGGGACACTGAAGCTTTCTTT. Protein: CASSQRTGDTEAFF.

This clone was seen a handful of times. The rearrangement uses TRBV19 and TRBJ2-7; TRBD1 matches 9 bases. From germline, CDR1 is LNHDA and CDR2 SQIVND (reference sequence). The junction had 11 bases not matched to a gene; V was cut back by 10 bases and J by 7 bases. The CDR3 spans 13 residues. The CDR3 DNA is TGTGCCACCGGGACAGGGAGTTACGGGGAGCAGTACTTC. Amino acid sequence: CATGTGSYGEQYF. The full variable domain, with the rest looked up from reference TRBV19 and TRBJ2-7, is DGGITQSPKYLFRKEGQNVTLSCEQNLNHDAMYWYRQDPGQGLRLIYYSQIVNDFQKGDIAEGYSVSREKKESFPLTVTSAQKNPTAFYLCATGTGSYGEQYFGPGTRLTVT.

The chain recombines TRBV7-8 with TRBJ1-2, with 7 positions matching TRBD1. Germline trimming cut 5 bases from V and 4 bases from J; bases unmatched to any gene: 16. This CDR3 region has 17 residues. Germline loops: CDR1 SGHVS, CDR2 FQNEAQ. The CDR3 is CASSLKLLRGRGYGYTF. Written as DNA, the CDR3 is TGTGCCAGCAGCCTTAAACTTCTCAGGGGGAGAGGCTATGGCTACACCTTC.

The rearrangement links TRBV7-9 to TRBJ2-3, with TRBD1 as a possible D gene (5 bases). The CDR3 loop spans 15 amino acids. Germline V gives CDR1 SEHNR, CDR2 FQNEAQ (reference sequence). With 1 base removed from V and 4 bases from J, the gap between germline ends came to 12 bases. The CDR3 bases are TGTGCCAGCAGCTTAGGCAGGGTTCAGTCAGATACGCAGTATTTT. It translates to CASSLGRVQSDTQYF.

This chain links TRBV5-1 with TRBJ1-6; a weak D match, TRBD1 (6 bases). Germline V lookup: CDR1 SGHRS, CDR2 YFSETQ. The CDR3 has 17 amino acids. V dropped 3 bases and J dropped 5 bases, with 18 bases sitting between them. This CDR3 is CASSSGGAGSDNSPLHF. The CDR3, as DNA: TGCGCCAGCAGCTCCGGGGGGGCAGGGTCGGATAATTCACCCCTCCACTTT.

J is TRBJ1-4 and V is TRBV11-2; maybe TRBD1 (6 bases). This CDR3 is built from 15 residues. The V end lost 5 bases, the J end lost 4 bases, and 14 bases lay between the germline ends. Germline values: CDR1 SGHAT, CDR2 FQNNGV. This CDR3 is CASSPQGYNNEKLFF. As DNA, the CDR3 is TGTGCCAGCAGCCCTCAGGGGTATAATAATGAAAAACTGTTTTTT.

This rearrangement joins TRBV9 to TRBJ1-4, with D perhaps TRBD1 (5 bases). Trimming removed 4 bases at V and 7 bases at J, with 14 bases between. Looked up from germline, CDR1 is SGDLS and CDR2 is YYNGEE. The CDR3 extends over 14 amino acids. The CDR3: CASSPIRDSEKLFF. The DNA for the CDR3 is TGTGCCAGCAGCCCCATCAGAGACAGTGAAAAACTGTTTTTT.

The chain has TRBV6-5 and TRBJ2-3; 9 bases map to TRBD1. CDR1 is MNHEY and CDR2 is SVGAGI in the germline V gene. V lost 6 bases and J lost 5; bases outside the gene matches: 3. The CDR3 loop spans 13 amino acids. CDR3 sequence: CASRRTGVDTQYF. As DNA, the CDR3 is TGTGCCAGCAGGAGGACAGGGGTAGATACGCAGTATTTT.